The 9 T cell receptor beta chains in this list originate from one sample, sequenced in a study of blood T cell repertoires in COVID-19. Sequenced by immunoSEQ multiplex PCR; TCRdb stores in-frame clones only, minus some. The sample has about 66,000 clones, roughly nine tenths seen once; the top ten hold less than 9.5%. Sequenced input: peripheral blood. These receptors were taken from a human donor in a cohort sampled during active COVID-19.

V usage is TRBV2 and J usage is TRBJ2-2; TRBD2 aligns across 7 bases. The CDR3 runs 16 residues. J lost 4 bases, V lost 4 bases, and 9 bases had no gene match. Germline V gene sequence: CDR1 SNHLY, CDR2 FYNNEI. The CDR3 loop is CASSARPGGRTGELFF. Written as DNA, the CDR3 is TGTGCCAGCAGTGCCCGTCCGGGAGGCCGCACCGGGGAGCTGTTTTTT.

The chain uses TRBV3-1 (or the pseudogene TRBV3-2) and TRBJ2-7, with TRBD2 identical over 13 bases. This CDR3 is built from 15 residues. The V gene end was trimmed by 4 bases and the J gene end by 4 bases; junction bases not matched to a gene: 4. CDR1 is LGHDT and CDR2 is YNNKEL in the germline V gene (reference sequence). The CDR3 is CASSRTSGSGYEQYF. The CDR3 nucleotides read TGTGCCAGCAGCCGGACTAGCGGGAGCGGATACGAGCAGTACTTC.

The table lists this clone with a few counts. The chain uses TRBV11-3 and TRBJ2-3; D is perhaps TRBD2 (7 bases). V lost 5 bases to trimming and J lost 3 bases, with 21 bases between them. This CDR3 is built from 17 residues. The germline V gene encodes CDR1 SGHNT and CDR2 YENEEA. In DNA, the CDR3 is TGTGCCAGCAGCGAAAGGGGGGGAGCGGGATCGACAGATACGCAGTATTTT. Protein: CASSERGGAGSTDTQYF.

The sample holds a few counts of this clone. The J gene is TRBJ2-7, the V gene TRBV3-1 (or the pseudogene TRBV3-2); TRBD2 aligns across 8 bases. This CDR3 region has 14 residues. The germline CDR1 and CDR2 sequences are LGHDT and YNNKEL (reference sequence). The J segment lost 9 bases and the V segment lost 1 base, leaving 8 bases of the junction unmatched. CDR3 DNA sequence: TGTGCCAGCAGCCAAGTTAACGGGGGGGCTGCGCAGTACTTC. This encodes CASSQVNGGAAQYF.

This rearrangement joins TRBV19 to TRBJ2-2; TRBD2 agrees at 8 bases. Per germline, CDR1 LNHDA and CDR2 SQIVND (reference sequence). CDR3 length: 19 residues. The junction had 12 bases not matched to a gene; V was cut back by 3 bases and J by 0 bases. The DNA of the CDR3 is TGTGCCAGTAGTATGCAGCGGGGGCCAAGACATTCGAACACCGGGGAGCTGTTTTTT. This codes for CASSMQRGPRHSNTGELFF.

This clone was found once. J is TRBJ1-4 and V is TRBV6-2 or TRBV6-3; D not certain. The CDR3 consists of 15 residues. Germline V gene lookup returns CDR1 MNHEY and CDR2 SVGEGT. V lost 2 bases, J lost 0 bases, and 7 bases lay in between. CDR3 region: CASSYGGTTNEKLFF. CDR3 in DNA: TGTGCCAGCAGTTACGGAGGAACAACTAATGAAAAACTGTTTTTT.

This clone occurred once. V usage is TRBV6-5 and J usage is TRBJ2-1; 9 bases match TRBD1. The V and J ends lost 6 bases and 4 bases, in that order; junction bases with no gene match: 7. The CDR3 has 15 amino acids. Germline CDR1 MNHEY, CDR2 SVGAGI. The CDR3 region is CASSRGTGTYNEQFF. The DNA of the CDR3 is TGTGCCAGCAGCCGTGGGACAGGGACGTACAATGAGCAGTTCTTC.

The J gene is TRBJ1-6, the V gene TRBV5-4, with 7 bases lining up with TRBD1. Trimming removed 4 bases from V and 4 bases from J; junction bases left unmatched: 5. The length of the CDR3 is 15 residues. In germline, CDR1 is SGHNT, CDR2 YYREEE (reference sequence). The CDR3: CASSTPGQYNSPLHF. The CDR3 DNA follows: TGTGCCAGCAGCACGCCGGGACAGTATAATTCACCCCTCCACTTT. Full variable domain (remainder filled in from reference TRBV5-4 and TRBJ1-6): ETGVTQSPTHLIKTRGQQVTLRCSSQSGHNTVSWYQQALGQGPQFIFQYYREEENGRGNFPPRFSGLQFPNYSSELNVNALELDDSALYLCASSTPGQYNSPLHFGNGTRLTVT.

The chain combines TRBV19 with TRBJ2-7; 10 nucleotides line up with TRBD1. The CDR3 length is 16 residues. Germline assignment: CDR1 LNHDA and CDR2 SQIVND (reference sequence). V shed 4 bases, J shed 1 base, and the junction held 7 bases outside the gene matches. CDR3 in DNA: TGTGCCAGTAGTAACGACCGACAGGGGGCGTCCTACGAGCAGTACTTC. Translated: CASSNDRQGASYEQYF. The whole variable domain, remainder taken from reference TRBV19 and TRBJ2-7, is DGGITQSPKYLFRKEGQNVTLSCEQNLNHDAMYWYRQDPGQGLRLIYYSQIVNDFQKGDIAEGYSVSREKKESFPLTVTSAQKNPTAFYLCASSNDRQGASYEQYFGPGTRLTVT.